The 7 T cell receptor beta chains reported below all come from one sample, sequenced in a study of T cell responses to AZD1222 COVID-19 vaccine. Using immunoSEQ multiplex PCR, the repertoire was profiled, and TCRdb retains in-frame clones only, with some absent. The sample consists of around 140,000 clones, approximately 92% of them appearing once. This specimen consisted of peripheral blood, obtained on day 0 of AZD1222 vaccination. Every receptor here comes from an adult in good health.

The table lists this clone with a count of one. This chain joins TRBV27 and TRBJ1-1, with D hard to call. The germline V gene has CDR1 MNHEY and CDR2 SMNVEV (reference sequence). CDR3 size: 15 residues. V was shortened by 5 bases and J by 1 base, with 14 bases between the two germline ends. In DNA form, the CDR3 reads TGTGCCAGCAGTCACGGACTGAGAGGGAACACTGAAGCTTTCTTT. Its protein product is CASSHGLRGNTEAFF.

The chain combines TRBV29-1 with TRBJ1-2; D is possibly TRBD1 (6 bases). V was pared by 4 bases and J by 8 bases, with 14 bases between. Germline V gene sequence: CDR1 SQVTM, CDR2 ANQGSEA. This CDR3 contains 12 residues. The CDR3 DNA is TGCAGCGTTGGTTGGGGGGGGCAGGGCTACACCTTC. Amino acids: CSVGWGGQGYTF.

This clone was detected once. The rearrangement joins TRBV7-3 to TRBJ2-3; TRBD2 might be the D (6 bases). V gave up 4 bases and J gave up 0 bases, with 8 bases separating them. This CDR3 spans 14 amino acids. CDR1 is SGHTA, CDR2 FQGTGA, per germline. CDR3 nucleotides: TGTGCCAGCAGCTCCGGGACTAGCACAGATACGCAGTATTTT. Translating it yields CASSSGTSTDTQYF.

The CDR3 DNA reads as TGTGCCAGCAGCGCCCACCCGAGGGGGCCAGTGAAGCCAGCTTTCTTT. Translation gives CASSAHPRGPVKPAFF. The chain recombines TRBV7-9 with TRBJ1-1; 7 nucleotides line up with TRBD1. Germline V gene lookup returns CDR1 SEHNR and CDR2 FQNEAQ (reference sequence). J lost 10 bases, V lost 5 bases, and 19 bases had no gene match. This CDR3 has 16 amino acids.

The CDR3 nucleotides are TGTGCCAGCAAGGGCTTCTTGAACTTAGAGACCCAGTACTTC. Translated: CASKGFLNLETQYF. The chain combines TRBV2 with TRBJ2-5; the D is unclear. The CDR3 covers 14 residues. CDR1 and CDR2 from the germline V gene are SNHLY and FYNNEI. V was clipped by 7 bases and J by 4 bases, with 16 bases between them.

A single count supports this clone. The chain employs TRBV27 and TRBJ2-7; no reliable D call. This CDR3 is 12 amino acids long. Germline V gives CDR1 MNHEY, CDR2 SMNVEV (reference sequence). Trimming took off 6 bases at V and 1 base at J, with 7 bases between the two ends. This CDR3 reads CASRTHSYEQYF. In nucleotides, the CDR3 is TGTGCCAGCAGGACACATTCCTACGAGCAGTACTTC.

The chain joins TRBV4-2 to TRBJ2-1; 7 nucleotides align to TRBD2. The germline V gene encodes CDR1 LGHNA and CDR2 YNFKEQ. The V gene end was trimmed by 1 base and the J gene end by 7 bases; junction bases not matched to a gene: 10. The CDR3 covers 16 residues. CDR3 DNA: TGTGCCAGCAGCCAAGGAACTAGCGAAAAGAGAAATGAGCAGTTCTTC. Translation gives CASSQGTSEKRNEQFF.